The 8 T cell receptor beta chains presented below share a single source sample, sequenced in a study of T cells expressing NK-cell markers. One entry per CDR3 protein, without DNA, is what TCRdb gives after re-calling the 5' RACE reads. The sample's table shows some 390,000 distinct CDR3 sequences. The sequencing input was blood T cells: a sorted CD56 or NKG2C T cell subset, CD4+ or CD8+ T cells, or bulk PBMC T cells (not recorded which). The receptor source for this set is a woman in her 50s in good health.

The V call is TRBV20-1, the J call TRBJ2-7; TCRdb calls TRBD1, which cannot be checked without DNA. From germline, CDR1 is DFQATT and CDR2 SNEGSKA (reference sequence). This CDR3 is built from 17 residues. This CDR3 is CSARDGRSGGGGYEQYF.

The chain links TRBV7-9 to TRBJ1-5; the TCRdb call, TRBD1, lacks DNA for checking. This CDR3 region has 15 residues. Looked up from germline, CDR1 is SEHNR and CDR2 is FQNEAQ (reference sequence). This CDR3 is CASSEDRGGYQPQHF. The variable domain in full, completed from reference TRBV7-9 and TRBJ1-5, reads DTGVSQNPRHKITKRGQNVTFRCDPISEHNRLYWYRQTLGQGPEFLTYFQNEAQLEKSRLLSDRFSAERPKGSFSTLEIQRTEQGDSAMYLCASSEDRGGYQPQHFGDGTRLSIL.

This rearrangement joins TRBV11-2 to TRBJ2-5; TCRdb lists TRBD1, though no DNA is available to test this call. The germline CDR1 and CDR2 sequences are SGHAT and FQNNGV. CDR3 length: 15 residues. CDR3 loop: CASSKGGVQGETQYF.

The gene calls are TRBV12-3 or TRBV12-4 and TRBJ2-1; TCRdb's assignment of TRBD2 cannot be checked, as there is no DNA. This CDR3 spans 13 amino acids. The CDR3 sequence is CASRRQDHNEQFF.

The chain uses TRBV5-1 and TRBJ2-7. Germline CDR1 and CDR2: SGHRS and YFSETQ. The CDR3 runs 13 residues. The CDR3 protein is CASSTATNYEQYF.

The genes are TRBV6-4 and TRBJ2-3; with no DNA, the TCRdb D assignment of TRBD2 cannot be verified. This CDR3 is built from 18 residues. Germline CDR1 MRHNA, CDR2 SNTAGT. Here the CDR3 reads CASSSTPTGTRSTDTQYF.

J is TRBJ2-1 and V is TRBV6-1; TCRdb's D call, TRBD2, is unchecked because there is no DNA. The CDR3 is 16 residues long. CDR1 and CDR2 (germline): MNHNS, SASEGT. Here the CDR3 reads CASRGASGRNYNEQFF.

The chain combines TRBV4-1 with TRBJ2-1; TCRdb returns TRBD1, unconfirmable since there is no DNA. The CDR3 sequence is 16 residues long. Per the germline V gene, CDR1 is MGHRA and CDR2 is YSYEKL. The CDR3 spells CASSPSGRADNNEQFF.